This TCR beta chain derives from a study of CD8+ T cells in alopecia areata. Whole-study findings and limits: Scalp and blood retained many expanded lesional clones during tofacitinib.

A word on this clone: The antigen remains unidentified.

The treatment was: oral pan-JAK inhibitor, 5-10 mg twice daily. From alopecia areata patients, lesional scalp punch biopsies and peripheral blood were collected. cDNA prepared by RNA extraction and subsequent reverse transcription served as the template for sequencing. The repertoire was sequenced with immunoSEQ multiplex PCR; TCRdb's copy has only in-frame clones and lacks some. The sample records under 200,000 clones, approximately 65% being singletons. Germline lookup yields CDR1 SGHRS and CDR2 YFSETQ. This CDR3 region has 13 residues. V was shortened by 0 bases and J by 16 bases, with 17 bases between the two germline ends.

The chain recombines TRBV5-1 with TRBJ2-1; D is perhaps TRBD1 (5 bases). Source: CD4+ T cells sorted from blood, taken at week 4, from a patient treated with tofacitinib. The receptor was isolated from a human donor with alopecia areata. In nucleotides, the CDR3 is TGCGCCAGCAGCTTGGACGTAGGGGTGGCAGAATTCTTC. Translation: CASSLDVGVAEFF.